This T cell receptor (beta chain) was recorded in a study of OX40 agonist ivuxolimab in advanced cancers. Note on this clone: Its antigen remains unknown.

This CDR3 has 12 amino acids. V lost 1 base to trimming and J lost 14 bases, with 11 bases between them. CDR1 and CDR2 from the germline V gene are SGHVS and FNYEAQ. Profiling relied on immunoSEQ multiplex PCR, and the TCRdb table lists in-frame clones only, not all of them. This sample has 50,000 to 70,000 clones, with 86% found just once. Anyone with autoimmune disease history or systemic immunosuppression was excluded. Findings and caveats of the study: Some of the lowest clonal expansion was seen in partial responders at 0.1-3.0 mg/kg. On average, a greater number of expanded clones characterised CD8+ T cells relative to CD4+. No antigen was identified for the clonally expanded peripheral T cells.

The chain is built from TRBV7-6 and TRBJ1-4; D may be TRBD1 (5 bases). The receptor comes from an adult with an advanced solid tumor such as melanoma, head and neck, liver or kidney cancer. This material consisted of CD4+ or CD8+ T cells sorted from blood, taken in a trial of the OX40 agonist ivuxolimab. Here the CDR3 DNA reads TGTGCCAGCAGCTTAGATCAGGGTGGTCTGTTTTTT. The encoded protein is CASSLDQGGLFF.